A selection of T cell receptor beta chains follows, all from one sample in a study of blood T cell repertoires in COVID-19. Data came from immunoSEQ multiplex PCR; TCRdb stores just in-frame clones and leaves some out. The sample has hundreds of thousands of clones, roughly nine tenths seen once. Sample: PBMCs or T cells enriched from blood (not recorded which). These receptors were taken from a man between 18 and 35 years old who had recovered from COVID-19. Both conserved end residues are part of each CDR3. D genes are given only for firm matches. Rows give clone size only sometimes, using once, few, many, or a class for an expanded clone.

CASKRNGELFF	TGTGCCAGTAAGCGTAACGGGGAGCTGTTTTTT	TRBV19	.	.	TRBJ2-2
CASGTGGEKLFF	TGTGCCAGCGGAACAGGGGGTGAAAAACTGTTTTTT	TRBV14	TRBD1	.	TRBJ1-4
CASSLGTGGEKLFF	TGTGCCAGCAGCCTTGGGACGGGGGGAGAAAAACTGTTTTTT	TRBV7-9	.	.	TRBJ1-4
CASSPWLGQEIYGYTF	TGTGCCAGTAGCCCATGGCTCGGACAGGAGATCTATGGCTACACCTTC	TRBV19	TRBD1	.	TRBJ1-2
CASSLSHRGRGGYTF	TGTGCCAGCAGTTTATCCCACAGGGGGAGGGGAGGCTACACCTTC	TRBV28	TRBD1	.	TRBJ1-2
CASSLAWAMTNTEAFF	TGCGCCAGCAGCTTGGCCTGGGCGATGACGAACACTGAAGCTTTCTTT	TRBV5-1	.	.	TRBJ1-1
CASSFPGQAYEQYF	TGTGCCAGCAGCTTTCCGGGACAGGCCTACGAGCAGTACTTC	TRBV5-4	TRBD1	.	TRBJ2-7
CASSIVRLAVSSYNEQFF	TGTGCCAGTAGTATAGTAAGACTAGCGGTGAGCTCCTACAATGAGCAGTTCTTC	TRBV19	TRBD2	.	TRBJ2-1
CASSLGVFNSPLHF	TGTGCCAGCAGTTTAGGAGTTTTTAATTCACCCCTCCACTTT	TRBV27	.	.	TRBJ1-6
CASSLDAGGTVLYFNQPQHF	TGTGCCAGCAGTTTAGATGCAGGGGGTACTGTTCTATATTTTAATCAGCCCCAGCATTTT	TRBV28	TRBD1	.	TRBJ1-5
CASQNRDNEQFF	TGTGCCAGCCAAAACCGGGACAATGAGCAGTTCTTC	TRBV3-1/TRBV3-2	.	.	TRBJ2-1
CATSDLTTGRLFF	TGTGCCACCAGTGATTTAACCACAGGGCGGCTGTTTTTT	TRBV24-1	.	.	TRBJ1-4
CASSESAGWDTEAFF	TGTGCCAGCAGTGAATCGGCAGGGTGGGACACTGAAGCTTTCTTT	TRBV6-1	.	.	TRBJ1-1
CASSLAADSYNEQFF	TGCGCCAGCAGCTTGGCTGCGGACTCCTACAATGAGCAGTTCTTC	TRBV5-1	.	.	TRBJ2-1
CASRNRGSYTEAFF	TGTGCCAGCAGAAACAGGGGGAGTTACACTGAAGCTTTCTTT	TRBV6-5	TRBD1	.	TRBJ1-1
CASSPAERQPQHF	TGTGCCAGCAGTCCTGCGGAGAGGCAGCCCCAGCATTTT	TRBV6-5	.	.	TRBJ1-5
CAISDRENTDTQYF	TGTGCCATCAGTGACAGGGAAAACACAGATACGCAGTATTTT	TRBV10-3	.	.	TRBJ2-3
CASSHPSGGLPDTQYF	TGTGCCAGCAGCCATCCTAGCGGGGGGCTCCCAGATACGCAGTATTTT	TRBV14	TRBD2	.	TRBJ2-3
CASSQARVNSPLHF	TGCGCCAGCAGCCAGGCGCGGGTTAATTCACCCCTCCACTTT	TRBV4-1	.	.	TRBJ1-6
CASSSDNSAFF	TGTGCCAGCAGCTCTGACAACTCGGCTTTCTTT	TRBV5-6	.	.	TRBJ1-1
CASSTGTSGPYNEQFF	TGTGCCAGTAGTACAGGGACTAGCGGCCCCTACAATGAGCAGTTCTTC	TRBV19	TRBD2	.	TRBJ2-1
CASQGTGSWDGYTF	TGTGCCAGCCAGGGGACAGGCTCGTGGGATGGCTACACCTTC	TRBV2	TRBD1	.	TRBJ1-2
CASSQDSDRGSTDTQYF	TGCGCCAGCAGCCAAGATTCTGACAGGGGTTCCACAGATACGCAGTATTTT	TRBV4-1	TRBD1	.	TRBJ2-3
CASSPTGRTDTQYF	TGTGCCAGCTCACCTACCGGTCGCACAGATACGCAGTATTTT	TRBV18	.	.	TRBJ2-3
CASSWESNQPQHF	TGCGCCAGCAGCTGGGAGAGCAATCAGCCCCAGCATTTT	TRBV5-1	.	.	TRBJ1-5
CASSQDDRLQYF	TGTGCCAGCAGCCAGGATGACAGGCTACAGTACTTC	TRBV3-1/TRBV3-2	.	.	TRBJ2-7
CASSLGQQETQYF	TGTGCCAGCAGCTTAGGCCAGCAAGAGACCCAGTACTTC	TRBV7-9	.	.	TRBJ2-5
CATSDPGSYEQYF	TGTGCCACCAGTGACCCAGGGTCCTACGAGCAGTACTTC	TRBV24-1	.	.	TRBJ2-7
CASGVEGGGQNATNEKLFF	TGTGCCAGCGGGGTGGAAGGGGGCGGTCAGAATGCAACTAATGAAAAACTGTTTTTT	TRBV21-1	.	few	TRBJ1-4
CASSHGGNGYTF	TGTGCCAGCAGCCACGGGGGGAATGGCTACACCTTC	TRBV3-1/TRBV3-2	.	.	TRBJ1-2
CASSLRLGSSYNEQFF	TGTGCCAGCAGTCTAAGACTAGGAAGCTCCTACAATGAGCAGTTCTTC	TRBV7-2	.	.	TRBJ2-1
CASSLGLRSRNTIYF	TGTGCCAGCAGCTTAGGCCTCCGGTCCCGAAACACCATATATTTT	TRBV7-9	.	.	TRBJ1-3
CASSHRTDEKLFF	TGTGCCAGCAGTCATCGGACAGATGAAAAACTGTTTTTT	TRBV28	.	.	TRBJ1-4
CASNPGGTEAFF	TGTGCCAGCAACCCGGGGGGCACTGAAGCTTTCTTT	TRBV7-9	.	.	TRBJ1-1
CASSQGTGLTNSPLHF	TGCGCCAGCAGCCAAGGGACAGGGCTCACGAATTCACCCCTCCACTTT	TRBV4-1	TRBD1	.	TRBJ1-6
CASSFSGLQVDQPQHF	TGTGCCAGCAGCTTCTCAGGGCTCCAGGTTGATCAGCCCCAGCATTTT	TRBV5-6	.	few	TRBJ1-5
CASSQGQGARLDSPLHF	TGTGCCAGCAGCCAAGGACAGGGGGCGAGGTTGGATTCACCCCTCCACTTT	TRBV4-2	TRBD1	.	TRBJ1-6
CASSSQGIYGYTF	TGTGCCAGCAGTTCCCAGGGTATCTATGGCTACACCTTC	TRBV6-5	.	.	TRBJ1-2
CAISESKSAEETQYF	TGTGCCATCAGTGAGTCGAAGTCAGCGGAAGAGACCCAGTACTTC	TRBV10-3	.	.	TRBJ2-5
CASAYASEKLFF	TGTGCCAGCGCGTACGCTTCAGAAAAACTGTTTTTT	TRBV6-5	.	.	TRBJ1-4
CSVSGQGAYEQYF	TGCAGCGTCAGTGGACAGGGGGCCTACGAGCAGTACTTC	TRBV29-1	TRBD1	.	TRBJ2-7
CASSQGRGPDTQYF	TGTGCCAGCAGCCAGGGCCGCGGGCCAGATACGCAGTATTTT	TRBV3-1/TRBV3-2	.	.	TRBJ2-3
CASSLIQGLNTEAFF	TGTGCCAGCAGTTTGATACAGGGGCTGAACACTGAAGCTTTCTTT	TRBV28	TRBD1	.	TRBJ1-1
CASSFSGTGIDEQFF	TGCGCCAGCAGCTTTTCAGGGACAGGGATAGATGAGCAGTTCTTC	TRBV5-1	TRBD1	.	TRBJ2-1
CASSLVASHNSPLHF	TGTGCCAGCAGCTTAGTGGCCTCCCATAATTCACCCCTCCACTTT	TRBV7-9	.	few	TRBJ1-6
CASSLSPGGGATDTQYF	TGTGCCAGCAGCTTATCTCCCGGCGGGGGGGCCACAGATACGCAGTATTTT	TRBV7-3	TRBD2	.	TRBJ2-3
CASSPASGREVGELFF	TGTGCCAGCAGCCCCGCTAGCGGGAGGGAGGTCGGGGAGCTGTTTTTT	TRBV7-2	TRBD2	.	TRBJ2-2
CASSYGRDVNEQFF	TGTGCCAGCAGTTACGGCAGGGATGTGAATGAGCAGTTCTTC	TRBV6-5	.	.	TRBJ2-1
CASSADNLGGYTF	TGCGCCAGCAGCGCCGACAACTTGGGTGGCTACACCTTC	TRBV5-1	.	.	TRBJ1-2
CASSLSTGNQPQHF	TGTGCCAGCAGCTTAAGCACAGGCAATCAGCCCCAGCATTTT	TRBV11-2	.	once	TRBJ1-5
CASSQVTGRTLYGYTF	TGTGCCAGCAGCCAGGTGACTGGACGGACTCTCTATGGCTACACCTTC	TRBV14	.	.	TRBJ1-2
CASCPGGPGGNTIYF	TGTGCCAGCTGCCCGGGGGGTCCAGGTGGAAACACCATATATTTT	TRBV4-2	.	.	TRBJ1-3